In this sample, the clone carrying this T cell receptor (beta chain) turned up a few times. CDR1 and CDR2 (germline): GTSNPN, SVGIG (reference sequence). The ends were cut back, 8 bases at V and 0 bases at J, with 13 bases in the middle. This CDR3 is built from 13 residues. The sample belongs to a study of control samples from healthy donors and cancer patients. Profiling relied on immunoSEQ multiplex PCR, and the TCRdb table lists in-frame clones only, not all of them. The profile shows approximately 110,000 clones, about nine tenths of them singletons. This clonotype was sampled from a human donor in good health. The donor label of this sample is uncertain. Source material: blood. The chain links TRBV30 to TRBJ1-1, with no clear D. The CDR3 reads CAAYVALNTEAFF. The CDR3 DNA is TGTGCCGCCTACGTAGCGTTGAACACTGAAGCTTTCTTT.